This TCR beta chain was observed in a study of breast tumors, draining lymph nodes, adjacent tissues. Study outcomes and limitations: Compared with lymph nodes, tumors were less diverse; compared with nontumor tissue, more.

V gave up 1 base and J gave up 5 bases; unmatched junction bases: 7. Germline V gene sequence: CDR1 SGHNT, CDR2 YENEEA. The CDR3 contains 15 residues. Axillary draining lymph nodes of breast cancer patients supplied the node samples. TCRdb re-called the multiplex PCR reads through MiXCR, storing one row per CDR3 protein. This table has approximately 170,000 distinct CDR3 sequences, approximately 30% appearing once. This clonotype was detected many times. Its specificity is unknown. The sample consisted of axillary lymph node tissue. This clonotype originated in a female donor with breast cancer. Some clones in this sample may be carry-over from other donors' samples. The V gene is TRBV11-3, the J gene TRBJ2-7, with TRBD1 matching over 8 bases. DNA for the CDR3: TGTGCCAGCAGCTTAGTCGCAGGGGGCGACGACGAGCAGTACTTC. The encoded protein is CASSLVAGGDDEQYF.